The 10 T cell receptor beta chains in this list originate from one sample, sequenced in a study of T cells in women clearing cervical HPV infection. The table came from immunoSEQ multiplex PCR; TCRdb's copy has only in-frame clones and leaves some out. The sample has around 31,000 clones. Sequenced material: blood buffy coat. These receptors were obtained from a woman aged 18 to 69 with a cervical HPV16 infection that either progressed to CIN3+ or cleared (not recorded which).

Concerning this clone itself: Sequencing ends 3 residues short of the CDR3 end; the germline J gene provides the rest. The chain employs TRBV7-2 and TRBJ1-2, with 9 nucleotides matching TRBD1. Germline assignment: CDR1 SGHTA and CDR2 FQGNSA. The CDR3 has 15 amino acids. The covered CDR3 bases are TGTGCCAGCAGTCGTACAGGGGGCAGCTCCTACGAC. This gives the protein CASSRTGGSSYD. In full, the CDR3 reads CASSRTGGSSYDYTF.

For this clone: Coverage ceases 3 residues before the CDR3 finishes, and the germline J gene fills in the end. The chain combines TRBV14 with TRBJ2-7; no firm D call. Between the trimmed V and J ends, which lost 5 bases and 2 bases, there was a span of 10 bases. The CDR3 is 13 amino acids. Per germline, CDR1 SGHDN and CDR2 FVKESK. CDR3 region: CASSANSPYEQYF. Partial CDR3 DNA: TGTGCCAGCAGCGCGAACAGCCCCTACGAG.

Comment on this clone: The sequenced fragment ends 3 residues before the CDR3 boundary, so the rest is inferred from the germline J gene. The chain has TRBV18 and TRBJ1-6, with D unresolved. Germline CDR1 reads KGHSH; CDR2 reads LQKENI. The length of the CDR3 is 15 residues. The V and J ends lost 6 bases and 1 base respectively, with 10 bases between them. CDR3 loop: CASSRAGSYNSPLHF. The DNA read from the CDR3 is TGTGCCAGCTCGCGGGCCGGATCCTATAATTCACCC.

Regarding this clone: The read ends 3 residues shy of where the CDR3 ends; the end is completed using the germline J gene. The rearrangement joins TRBV29-1 to TRBJ2-3, with D maybe TRBD1 (5 bases). CDR1 and CDR2 from the germline V gene are SQVTM and ANQGSEA. The length of the CDR3 is 12 residues. The CDR3 DNA, read in part, is TGCAGCGTTGGTGGGGCCAATCAGCCG. It translates to CSVGGANQP. The entire CDR3 is CSVGGANQPQYF.

Turning to this clone: The read ends 3 residues early relative to the CDR3; the germline J gene fills the gap. J is TRBJ1-1 and V is TRBV18; no firm D call. Per germline, CDR1 KGHSH and CDR2 LQKENI. The CDR3 runs 14 residues. Trimming took off 1 base at V and 0 bases at J, with 6 bases between the two ends. Partial CDR3 DNA: TGTGCCAGCTCACCACGTAGGGTGAACACTGAA. Its protein is CASSPRRVNTE. The CDR3 in full is CASSPRRVNTEAFF.

As concerns this clone: The read comes to an end 3 residues before the CDR3 does, leaving the germline J gene to fill in the end. Distinct nucleotide sequences in the sample also encode this CDR3. The J gene is TRBJ1-3, the V gene TRBV18; 7 nucleotides line up with TRBD1. The V gene end was trimmed by 6 bases and the J gene end by 0 bases; junction bases not matched to a gene: 14. CDR3 length: 18 amino acids. Germline lookup yields CDR1 KGHSH and CDR2 LQKENI. The CDR3 protein is CASSPLNGQAYSGNTIYF. The sequenced part of the CDR3 DNA is TGTGCCAGCTCGCCGTTGAACGGACAGGCTTACTCTGGAAACACC.

Concerning this clone itself: The read comes to an end 3 residues before the CDR3 does, leaving the germline J gene to fill in the end. V gene TRBV6-1 combines with J gene TRBJ1-2; D is perhaps TRBD1 (5 bases). Looked up from germline, CDR1 is MNHNS and CDR2 is SASEGT. There are 16 residues in the CDR3. CDR3 amino acids: CASSGGTSGGYNDYTF. CDR3 DNA, as far as it was read: TGTGCCAGCAGTGGAGGGACTAGCGGGGGGTACAATGAC.

Turning to this clone: The read stops 3 residues short of the end of the CDR3; the missing end is completed from the germline J gene. The chain is built from TRBV20-1 and TRBJ1-4; 9 nucleotides agree with TRBD1. This CDR3 region has 13 residues. Per germline, CDR1 DFQATT and CDR2 SNEGSKA (reference sequence). Germline trimming cut 3 bases from V and 6 bases from J; bases unmatched to any gene: 2. The CDR3 DNA, read in part, is TGCAGTGCTAGCGACAGGGGGGATGAAAAA. This sequence encodes CSASDRGDEK. The entire CDR3 sequence reads CSASDRGDEKLFF.

As regards this clone: The CDR3 end falls 3 residues outside the read, so it is completed with the germline J gene. The rearrangement uses TRBV5-5 and TRBJ1-2, with 7 bases lining up with TRBD1. The germline V gene has CDR1 SGHKS and CDR2 YYEKEE (reference sequence). V was pared by 4 bases and J by 3 bases, with 3 bases of the junction left unmatched. The CDR3 is made up of 13 amino acids. The CDR3 bases that were read are TGTGCCAGCAGCGTCGGGACAGACTATGGC. This encodes CASSVGTDYG. The whole CDR3 is CASSVGTDYGYTF. Filled out from reference TRBV5-5 and TRBJ1-2, the complete variable domain reads DAGVTQSPTHLIKTRGQQVTLRCSPISGHKSVSWYQQVLGQGPQFIFQYYEKEERGRGNFPDRFSARQFPNYSSELNVNALLLGDSALYLCASSVGTDYGYTFGSGTRLTVV.

A remark on this clone: The read falls 3 residues short of the CDR3 end, and the missing part is taken from the germline J gene. This rearrangement joins TRBV7-2 to TRBJ1-2; no definite D call. There are 13 residues in the CDR3. CDR1 is SGHTA and CDR2 is FQGNSA in the germline V gene. The DNA read from the CDR3 is TGTGCCAGCAGCTTACGAGTCACAGATACC. Translated, it gives CASSLRVTDT. The complete CDR3 protein is CASSLRVTDTYTF.